These 32 T cell receptor beta chains share one sample of origin, sequenced in a study of T cell responses to AZD1222 COVID-19 vaccine. TCRdb's copy holds only in-frame clones and misses some; the assay was immunoSEQ multiplex PCR. Of 95,000 to 150,000 clones in the sample, more than 80% are singletons; the top ten hold more than 2.5%. Sequencing used peripheral blood, obtained on day 0 of AZD1222 vaccination. Source of these receptors: an adult in good health.

This chain connects TRBV27 to TRBJ2-3, with a possible D match to TRBD2 (8 bases). The germline V gene has CDR1 MNHEY and CDR2 SMNVEV (reference sequence). V lost 8 bases and J 2 bases, leaving 26 bases between the germline ends. The CDR3 has 18 residues. CDR3 sequence reads: CASSNPGGTAGLTDTQYF. The CDR3 DNA follows: TGTGCCAGCTCGAACCCGGGAGGGACAGCGGGCCTCACAGATACGCAGTATTTT.

The gene calls are TRBV6-2 or TRBV6-3 and TRBJ1-5, with D possibly TRBD1 on 6 matching bases. Trimming left V 3 bases short and J 0 bases short, with 9 bases between. Per the germline V gene, CDR1 is MNHEY and CDR2 is SVGEGT. The length of the CDR3 is 15 residues. As DNA, the CDR3 is TGTGCCAGCAGTTATGGACAGCGTAGCAATCAGCCCCAGCATTTT. Protein: CASSYGQRSNQPQHF.

In its sample, this clone was seen a few times. J is TRBJ2-3 and V is TRBV4-3; TRBD2 aligns across 7 bases. CDR3 length equals 14 residues. Germline values: CDR1 LGHNA, CDR2 YSLEER. With 4 bases clipped from V and 6 bases from J, the junction kept 7 bases outside the gene matches. The CDR3, as DNA: TGCGCCAGCAGCCCCGGAGCGGGGAGGGATACGCAGTATTTT. Translated: CASSPGAGRDTQYF.

This chain connects TRBV12-3 or TRBV12-4 to TRBJ2-7; D uncertain. The length of the CDR3 is 13 residues. The V end was cut by 3 bases, the J end by 2 bases, with 8 bases between. This CDR3 is CASSFTETYEQYF. The CDR3 nucleotides are TGTGCCAGCAGTTTTACAGAAACCTACGAGCAGTACTTC.

The chain employs TRBV3-1 (or the pseudogene TRBV3-2) and TRBJ1-3, with D maybe TRBD1 (5 bases). The CDR3 has 16 residues. CDR1 LGHDT and CDR2 YNNKEL come from the germline V gene (reference sequence). V lost 5 bases and J 2 bases, leaving 16 bases between the germline ends. Here the CDR3 DNA reads TGTGCCAGCAGCAAAACCGGGACTAGCACTGGAAACACCATATATTTT. Its protein product is CASSKTGTSTGNTIYF.

The rearrangement links TRBV7-2 to TRBJ2-5; D unresolved. Germline V gene lookup returns CDR1 SGHTA and CDR2 FQGNSA. Trimming stripped 2 bases from V and 0 bases from J, with 16 bases between. This CDR3 comprises 17 residues. Here the CDR3 DNA reads TGTGCCAGCAGCTTAAACGAAGTCAGTCTAGACCAAGAGACCCAGTACTTC. Protein product: CASSLNEVSLDQETQYF.

The chain carries TRBV5-1 and TRBJ1-1, with D perhaps matching TRBD1 (6 bases). The CDR3 sequence is 15 residues long. The germline V gene has CDR1 SGHRS and CDR2 YFSETQ. Deletions cut 4 bases from V and 4 bases from J, with 17 bases between. The CDR3 reads CASSAYPGAGTEAFF. In nucleotides, the CDR3 is TGCGCCAGCAGCGCCTACCCGGGGGCCGGCACTGAAGCTTTCTTT. The complete variable domain, with remaining parts taken from reference TRBV5-1 and TRBJ1-1, reads KAGVTQTPRYLIKTRGQQVTLSCSPISGHRSVSWYQQTPGQGLQFLFEYFSETQRNKGNFPGRFSGRQFSNSRSEMNVSTLELGDSALYLCASSAYPGAGTEAFFGQGTRLTVV.

This chain joins TRBV7-8 and TRBJ1-3; 8 bases agree with TRBD1. The germline V gene encodes CDR1 SGHVS and CDR2 FQNEAQ. The ends lost 5 bases at V and 4 bases at J; junction bases unmatched: 10. This CDR3 has 16 residues. This chain's CDR3 is CASSAAGGAFGNTIYF. Here the CDR3 DNA reads TGTGCCAGCAGCGCAGCAGGGGGCGCGTTCGGAAACACCATATATTTT.

V usage is TRBV7-9 and J usage is TRBJ2-7, with 9 bases fitting TRBD1. J was trimmed by 6 bases and V by 0 bases; bases with no gene match: 6. The length of the CDR3 is 15 residues. Germline V gene sequence: CDR1 SEHNR, CDR2 FQNEAQ (reference sequence). CDR3 sequence (DNA): TGTGCCAGCAGCTTAGCGTCCGGGACAGGGACCGAGCAGTACTTC. This gives the protein CASSLASGTGTEQYF.

This clone has only one observation. The chain combines TRBV5-5 with TRBJ1-6; tentative D call: TRBD1 (6 bases). Germline V CDR1 and CDR2: SGHKS, YYEKEE (reference sequence). Deletions cut 4 bases from V and 4 bases from J, with 15 bases between. This CDR3 is built from 16 residues. Here the CDR3 reads CASSRLYRDYNSPLHF. In nucleotides, the CDR3 is TGTGCCAGCAGCCGGCTTTACAGGGATTATAATTCACCCCTCCACTTT.

This chain connects TRBV19 to TRBJ1-4; D is unclear. V lost 5 bases, J lost 3 bases, and 10 bases lay in between. Germline V gene lookup returns CDR1 LNHDA and CDR2 SQIVND (reference sequence). The CDR3 runs 14 residues. The DNA for the CDR3 is TGTGCCAGTAGTGCGCAGGTACCTAATGAAAAACTGTTTTTT. Translating it yields CASSAQVPNEKLFF.

This clone showed up just a few times. The chain uses TRBV29-1 and TRBJ1-4, with a possible D match to TRBD1 (5 bases). CDR3 length: 15 amino acids. The V and J ends lost 0 bases and 3 bases respectively, with 11 bases between them. Germline V CDR1 and CDR2: SQVTM, ANQGSEA. DNA for the CDR3: TGCAGCGTTGAAGATAGGGGATTCCCTAATGAAAAACTGTTTTTT. Its translation: CSVEDRGFPNEKLFF.

This clone was picked up one time. The V call is TRBV25-1, the J call TRBJ2-3; TRBD2 matches at 7 bases. Germline V lookup: CDR1 MGHDK, CDR2 SYGVNS. The V and J ends lost 4 bases and 2 bases, in that order; junction bases with no gene match: 12. This CDR3 contains 17 residues. This CDR3 reads CASSGRDYQTSTDTQYF. The CDR3, as DNA: TGTGCCAGCAGTGGCCGGGACTACCAGACCTCCACAGATACGCAGTATTTT.

This clone is a singleton in its sample. The chain joins TRBV11-2 to TRBJ2-5, with D possibly being TRBD1 or TRBD2 (6 bases each). Per the germline V gene, CDR1 is SGHAT and CDR2 is FQNNGV. The CDR3 consists of 17 residues. The V end was cut by 1 base, the J end by 2 bases, with 17 bases between. The CDR3 DNA follows: TGTGCCAGCAGCTTAGCGATGGGGGGCGCGGGACAAGAGACCCAGTACTTC. Residues: CASSLAMGGAGQETQYF.

V gene TRBV20-1 combines with J gene TRBJ2-5; D not certain. The ends were cut back, 5 bases at V and 5 bases at J, with 9 bases in the middle. The CDR3 runs 11 residues. Germline V CDR1 and CDR2: DFQATT, SNEGSKA (reference sequence). The chain's CDR3 is CSAPTQETQYF. CDR3 nucleotide sequence: TGCAGTGCTCCCACCCAGGAGACCCAGTACTTC.

This chain links TRBV19 with TRBJ2-1; D possibly uses TRBD1 or TRBD2 (5 bases each). CDR3 length equals 15 residues. Trimming removed 5 bases from V and 0 bases from J, with 11 bases in between. From germline, CDR1 is LNHDA and CDR2 SQIVND (reference sequence). The DNA of the CDR3 is TGTGCCAGTAGTTCCCCAGGGAGCTCCTACAATGAGCAGTTCTTC. Amino acids: CASSSPGSSYNEQFF.

The chain links TRBV5-1 to TRBJ1-6; weak D call: TRBD1 (5 bases). The CDR3 loop spans 14 amino acids. Germline V gives CDR1 SGHRS, CDR2 YFSETQ. V shed 4 bases and J shed 1 base, with 6 bases lying between them. CDR3 in DNA: TGCGCCAGCAGCGGGGGTTCCTATAATTCACCCCTCCACTTT. This sequence encodes CASSGGSYNSPLHF.

The chain has TRBV28 and TRBJ2-7; D unresolved. The CDR3 sequence is 13 residues long. V was trimmed by 4 bases and J by 4 bases, leaving 11 bases between them. CDR1 and CDR2 (germline): MDHEN, SYDVKM. CDR3 in DNA: TGTGCCAGCAGTTCAGAACAGACATACGAGCAGTACTTC. It translates to CASSSEQTYEQYF.

The rearrangement links TRBV2 to TRBJ1-1; 9 nucleotides line up with TRBD1. The CDR3 runs to 12 residues. Germline trimming cut 5 bases from V and 11 bases from J; bases unmatched to any gene: 6. From germline, CDR1 is SNHLY and CDR2 FYNNEI. The CDR3 spells CASSLTGGEAFF. CDR3 DNA sequence: TGTGCCAGCAGTCTTACAGGGGGCGAGGCTTTCTTT.

The V call is TRBV29-1, the J call TRBJ2-7; 7 bases agree with TRBD2. The length of the CDR3 is 15 residues. The germline gives CDR1 SQVTM, CDR2 ANQGSEA. Trimming at V came to 6 bases and at J to 4 bases, leaving 15 bases not matched to a gene. The CDR3 region is CSVTPPAGATYEQYF. The CDR3 coding sequence is TGCAGCGTGACGCCCCCTGCGGGAGCAACATACGAGCAGTACTTC.

V and J are TRBV20-1 and TRBJ1-2; D gene unclear. Germline V lookup: CDR1 DFQATT, CDR2 SNEGSKA (reference sequence). V dropped 3 bases and J dropped 8 bases, with 19 bases sitting between them. The CDR3 is made up of 14 amino acids. The CDR3 spells CSASELNVVVGYTF. The CDR3 region has the DNA TGCAGTGCTAGTGAGTTAAACGTCGTCGTCGGCTACACCTTC.

V usage is TRBV7-2 and J usage is TRBJ2-5, with D perhaps matching TRBD2 (7 bases). Trimming shortened V by 3 bases and J by 5 bases, and 10 bases separated the two germline ends. The CDR3 consists of 13 residues. Germline CDR1 and CDR2: SGHTA and FQGNSA. The CDR3 bases are TGTGCCAGCAGCTTTAGGGGGGGGGAGACCCAGTACTTC. Protein sequence: CASSFRGGETQYF.

This chain links TRBV28 with TRBJ2-7, with D possibly being TRBD1 (5 bases). In germline, CDR1 is MDHEN, CDR2 SYDVKM. The CDR3 is 17 amino acids. Trimming took 5 bases from V and 0 from J, leaving 20 bases between them. CDR3 loop: CASSPAAGRINSYEQYF. The CDR3 coding sequence is TGTGCCAGCAGTCCTGCGGCAGGGCGCATCAACTCCTACGAGCAGTACTTC.

The chain uses TRBV27 and TRBJ2-7, with TRBD1 matching 7 bases. With 0 bases clipped from V and 3 bases from J, the junction kept 5 bases outside the gene matches. The germline V gene encodes CDR1 MNHEY and CDR2 SMNVEV (reference sequence). The CDR3 runs 15 residues. This chain's CDR3 is CASSLSPGGGYEQYF. The CDR3 DNA reads as TGTGCCAGCAGTTTATCCCCAGGGGGTGGCTACGAGCAGTACTTC.

The chain employs TRBV19 and TRBJ1-5; TRBD1 might be the D (6 bases). The CDR3 runs 18 residues. V lost 0 bases to trimming and J lost 7 bases, with 22 bases between them. Per the germline V gene, CDR1 is LNHDA and CDR2 is SQIVND (reference sequence). The CDR3 coding sequence is TGTGCCAGTAGTATAGATCTAAGGGGGGTTAGGGGGACCCAGCCCCAGCATTTT. It translates to CASSIDLRGVRGTQPQHF.

The chain carries TRBV20-1 and TRBJ2-1; D uncertain. V lost 5 bases to trimming and J lost 7 bases, with 6 bases between them. The CDR3 runs 10 residues. Germline CDR1 reads DFQATT; CDR2 reads SNEGSKA (reference sequence). CDR3 residues: CSASKNEQFF. In DNA, the CDR3 is TGCAGTGCTTCTAAGAATGAGCAGTTCTTC.

This sequence joins TRBV30 and TRBJ1-3; possible D gene TRBD1, 6 bases. Germline CDR1 reads GTSNPN; CDR2 reads SVGIG (reference sequence). This CDR3 region has 14 residues. Between the trimmed V and J ends, which lost 2 bases and 1 base, there was a span of 9 bases. CDR3 in DNA: TGTGCCTGGAGTCTAGGGGGATCTGGAAACACCATATATTTT. The encoded protein is CAWSLGGSGNTIYF.

This clone showed up just once. The chain employs TRBV7-2 and TRBJ2-1, with TRBD2 matching 15 bases. This CDR3 contains 15 residues. V lost 5 bases, J lost 7 bases, and 3 bases stayed unmatched. Looked up from germline, CDR1 is SGHTA and CDR2 is FQGNSA. The DNA for the CDR3 is TGTGCCAGCAGCCCCGGGACTAGCGGGGGGAATGAGCAGTTCTTC. It yields the protein CASSPGTSGGNEQFF.

V is TRBV28 and J is TRBJ1-2; D perhaps matches TRBD1 (5 bases). The germline V gene encodes CDR1 MDHEN and CDR2 SYDVKM. V lost 4 bases and J 7 bases, leaving 16 bases between the germline ends. The CDR3 spans 14 residues. The CDR3 sequence: CASSSQGTGIGYTF. CDR3 sequence (DNA): TGTGCCAGCAGTTCACAAGGGACGGGGATTGGCTACACCTTC.

CDR3: CASSLREASPSANYGYTF. The CDR3 region has the DNA TGTGCCAGCAGCTTAAGGGAGGCTTCACCCTCGGCTAACTATGGCTACACCTTC. This chain connects TRBV7-2 to TRBJ1-2; D ambiguous. CDR3 length: 18 residues. V lost 2 bases and J 0 bases, leaving 19 bases between the germline ends. Germline values: CDR1 SGHTA, CDR2 FQGNSA.

CDR3: CASSHLLTRAVGEKLFF. CDR3 nucleotide sequence: TGCGCCAGCAGCCACCTGCTAACCCGTGCCGTGGGAGAAAAACTGTTTTTT. The rearrangement links TRBV4-3 to TRBJ1-4, with D uncertain. Deletions cut 3 bases from V and 8 bases from J, with 22 bases between. CDR1 is LGHNA, CDR2 YSLEER, per germline. The length of the CDR3 is 17 residues.

This clone has more than one count but fewer than ten. This chain connects TRBV5-1 to TRBJ1-2; D is unresolved. This CDR3 spans 15 amino acids. Germline-derived CDR1 and CDR2 are SGHRS and YFSETQ. Between the trimmed V and J ends, which lost 1 base and 3 bases, there was a span of 13 bases. CDR3 sequence (DNA): TGCGCCAGCAGCTTGAGTCAGCCGGTTGACTATGGCTACACCTTC. This translates into CASSLSQPVDYGYTF.